This T cell receptor beta chain was sequenced in a study of T cells in pancreatic ductal adenocarcinoma. Details on this clone: Antigen specificity is unknown.

Study-wide results and caveats: This surgical cohort overrepresents the minority presenting with early-stage disease. Tumors hold more CD45RO+ effector T cells, which may bias toward lower diversity. Blood clonality (roughly 0.073) did not differ significantly from tumor (roughly 0.1). Blood had more productive templates and around 8.2-fold more unique clonotypes than tumor.

Selected pancreatic ductal adenocarcinoma patients had undergone surgery without neoadjuvant therapy. Sequencing was performed with immunoSEQ multiplex PCR; in TCRdb, only in-frame clones are kept and a portion is missing. The table records about 16,000 clones, about 93% of them present only once. Trimming pared 0 bases from V and 3 bases from J, leaving 12 bases between. Germline loops: CDR1 MNHEY, CDR2 SMNVEV (reference sequence). The CDR3 sequence is 15 residues long. This chain uses TRBV27 with TRBJ2-7; D unresolved. Material: PBMCs. This TCR came from a human donor with pancreatic ductal adenocarcinoma. The CDR3 spells CASSLSWVTVYEQYF. CDR3 sequence (DNA): TGTGCCAGCAGTTTATCGTGGGTCACCGTCTACGAGCAGTACTTC.